Below are 10 T cell receptor beta chains sequenced from a single sample in a study of cytomegalovirus exposure and HLA in healthy donors. The PCR was carried out with 60 Vbeta primers and 13 Jbeta primers. Sequenced by immunoSEQ multiplex PCR; TCRdb stores in-frame clones only, minus some. Altogether about 160,000 clones are present, 75% to 90% being singletons, with the ten largest covering 0.95% to 1.5%. Sequencing was done on a sample of PBMCs. The receptors were sampled from a boy aged 2 to 10 in good health and CMV-seronegative.

The chain is built from TRBV5-6 and TRBJ1-1, with 7 bases that match TRBD1. This CDR3 region has 15 residues. V lost 4 bases, J lost 1 base, and 7 bases stayed unmatched. CDR1 and CDR2 (germline): SGHDT, YYEEEE. The DNA for the CDR3 is TGTGCCAGCAGCCCCACCGGGACAGCGAACACTGAAGCTTTCTTT. Its translation is CASSPTGTANTEAFF. Based on the CDR3 plus reference TRBV5-6 and TRBJ1-1, the full variable domain is DAGVTQSPTHLIKTRGQQVTLRCSPKSGHDTVSWYQQALGQGPQFIFQYYEEEERQRGNFPDRFSGHQFPNYSSELNVNALLLGDSALYLCASSPTGTANTEAFFGQGTRLTVV.

CDR3 sequence (DNA): TGTGCCAGCAGCTTAGTTAGCGGGAGGATTCAAGATACGCAGTATTTT. Residues: CASSLVSGRIQDTQYF. The chain is built from TRBV7-8 and TRBJ2-3; 10 bases line up with TRBD2. V trimming: 1 base; J trimming: 5 bases; junction bases outside the gene matches: 6. The CDR3 has 16 residues. Germline lookup yields CDR1 SGHVS and CDR2 FQNEAQ.

This clone has just a few counts. The chain combines TRBV7-9 with TRBJ2-5; D not certain. From germline, CDR1 is SEHNR and CDR2 FQNEAQ (reference sequence). V was trimmed by 5 bases and J by 6 bases, leaving 16 bases between them. The length of the CDR3 is 14 residues. The CDR3 region is CASSPEEHRQTQYF. The CDR3 nucleotides are TGTGCCAGCAGCCCCGAGGAGCATCGGCAGACCCAGTACTTC.

This chain connects TRBV7-9 to TRBJ1-5, with a weak D call TRBD1 (5 bases). Looked up from germline, CDR1 is SEHNR and CDR2 is FQNEAQ (reference sequence). The CDR3 loop spans 17 amino acids. V lost 3 bases, J lost 4 bases, and 19 bases lay in between. This CDR3 is CASSFSETGDPNQPQHF. The CDR3 bases are TGTGCCAGCAGCTTCAGTGAGACGGGGGACCCTAATCAGCCCCAGCATTTT.

The chain links TRBV2 to TRBJ1-1; 8 nucleotides align to TRBD1. The V gene's germline CDR1 is SNHLY and CDR2 FYNNEI. V gave up 6 bases and J gave up 1 base; unmatched junction bases: 7. CDR3 length: 15 amino acids. CDR3 in amino acids: CASRMDREGNTEAFF. CDR3 coding DNA: TGTGCCAGCAGAATGGACAGGGAGGGGAACACTGAAGCTTTCTTT.

This clone came up once. The gene calls are TRBV11-3 and TRBJ1-4; 8 positions match TRBD1. The V segment lost 8 bases and the J segment 2 bases; nucleotides outside the gene matches: 10. Germline V gives CDR1 SGHNT, CDR2 YENEEA. The CDR3 is made up of 16 amino acids. In DNA, the CDR3 is TGTGCCAGCCACAGGGGGGAGATTGGGACTAATGAAAAACTGTTTTTT. This translates into CASHRGEIGTNEKLFF.

V and J are TRBV6-5 and TRBJ1-1; 7 bases line up with TRBD1. CDR3 size: 12 residues. With 8 bases clipped from V and 6 bases from J, the junction kept 6 bases outside the gene matches. The germline V gene has CDR1 MNHEY and CDR2 SVGAGI. Here the CDR3 reads CASGQVTSEAFF. The DNA for the CDR3 is TGTGCCAGCGGACAGGTTACTTCTGAAGCTTTCTTT.

The rearrangement joins TRBV11-2 to TRBJ1-1; a weak D match, TRBD1 (5 bases). Germline V gives CDR1 SGHAT, CDR2 FQNNGV. This CDR3 region has 14 residues. The V end was cut by 0 bases, the J end by 4 bases, with 9 bases between. The CDR3 reads CASSLDRVGTEAFF. DNA of the CDR3: TGTGCCAGCAGCTTAGACAGGGTGGGCACTGAAGCTTTCTTT.

This clone was recorded once. This chain uses TRBV19 with TRBJ1-2; D unclear. This CDR3 is built from 14 residues. Trimming cost V 3 bases and J 8 bases, with 16 bases left between them. Per the germline V gene, CDR1 is LNHDA and CDR2 is SQIVND (reference sequence). In DNA form, the CDR3 reads TGTGCCAGTAGTATCCGCGGGAGGGTAAGGGGCTACACCTTC. It yields the protein CASSIRGRVRGYTF.

The V gene is TRBV29-1, the J gene TRBJ1-1, with no clear D. Germline V lookup: CDR1 SQVTM, CDR2 ANQGSEA. The CDR3 is 14 residues long. V was clipped by 5 bases and J by 8 bases, with 21 bases between them. The CDR3 spells CSVRQPTGGIEAFF. The CDR3, as DNA: TGCAGCGTTCGCCAGCCCACGGGAGGAATCGAAGCTTTCTTT.